These T cell receptor beta chains were read from a single sample in a study of blood T cell repertoires in COVID-19. Clones were read by immunoSEQ multiplex PCR, and TCRdb kept only the in-frame ones, dropping some. The sample includes about 180,000 clones, around 83% of them seen just once. Sequenced: peripheral blood. These receptors came from a woman aged 70-85 years with COVID-19, enrolled during active disease. CDR3s include the opening cysteine and the closing phenylalanine or tryptophan. D genes are given only for firm matches. Size values are once, few and many counts, or a class for expanded clones, and some rows have none.

abundance | d_gene | j_gene | v_gene | CDR3aa | CDR3nt
- | - | TRBJ1-2 | TRBV6-1 | CASSEYLGGDGYTF | TGTGCCAGCAGTGAATACTTGGGGGGGGATGGCTACACCTTC
- | TRBD2 | TRBJ2-1 | TRBV7-6 | CASSLGGGLAAHEQFF | TGTGCCAGCAGCTTAGGGGGGGGACTAGCGGCCCATGAGCAGTTCTTC
- | TRBD2 | TRBJ2-1 | TRBV30 | CAWNPTSGRSTYNEQFF | TGTGCCTGGAACCCAACTAGCGGGAGAAGTACCTACAATGAGCAGTTCTTC
- | - | TRBJ2-3 | TRBV7-2 | CASSLSGRPSTDTQYF | TGTGCCAGCAGCTTGAGTGGGAGACCCTCCACAGATACGCAGTATTTT
- | TRBD2 | TRBJ2-5 | TRBV11-2 | CASSPSGGGETQYF | TGTGCCAGCAGCCCCTCGGGAGGGGGAGAGACCCAGTACTTC
- | - | TRBJ1-2 | TRBV6-5 | CASSTKQGWNGYTF | TGTGCCAGCAGTACAAAACAGGGTTGGAATGGCTACACCTTC
few | - | TRBJ1-1 | TRBV28 | CASSLGGIPEAFF | TGTGCCAGCAGTTTAGGGGGGATTCCTGAAGCTTTCTTT
- | TRBD1 | TRBJ1-2 | TRBV27 | CASSPLRQGGPYGYTF | TGTGCCAGCAGTCCCCTCCGACAGGGTGGCCCCTATGGCTACACCTTC
- | - | TRBJ2-1 | TRBV7-2 | CASRRSSYNEQFF | TGTGCCAGCCGGAGGAGCTCCTACAATGAGCAGTTCTTC
- | - | TRBJ2-2 | TRBV7-7 | CASSFPTNTGELFF | TGTGCCAGCAGCTTTCCTACGAACACCGGGGAGCTGTTTTTT
- | TRBD2 | TRBJ2-1 | TRBV7-2 | CASSFSGRAGNEQFF | TGTGCCAGCAGCTTTAGCGGGAGGGCCGGTAATGAGCAGTTCTTC
- | TRBD1 | TRBJ1-5 | TRBV28 | CASTSPGQGYQPQHF | TGTGCCAGCACCAGCCCGGGACAGGGGTATCAGCCCCAGCATTTT
- | TRBD1 | TRBJ2-2 | TRBV18 | CASSPGQGAHNTGELFF | TGTGCCAGCTCACCAGGACAGGGGGCTCATAACACCGGGGAGCTGTTTTTT
- | TRBD1 | TRBJ2-7 | TRBV27 | CASSLGTGAFYEQYF | TGTGCCAGCAGCCTAGGGACAGGGGCTTTCTACGAGCAGTACTTC
- | - | TRBJ1-4 | TRBV4-1 | CASSQSGKEKLFF | TGCGCCAGCAGCCAATCCGGGAAAGAAAAACTGTTTTTT
few | TRBD2 | TRBJ2-3 | TRBV29-1 | CSVGTSRNTDTQYF | TGCAGCGTTGGGACTAGCCGAAACACAGATACGCAGTATTTT
- | - | TRBJ1-3 | TRBV6-5 | CASSYSTGIGNTIYF | TGTGCCAGCAGTTACTCTACAGGGATTGGAAACACCATATATTTT
- | - | TRBJ1-2 | TRBV4-1 | CASSQESTGYYGYTF | TGCGCCAGCAGCCAAGAATCAACAGGGTACTATGGCTACACCTTC
- | TRBD2 | TRBJ2-2 | TRBV2 | CASTAGVGPNTGELFF | TGTGCCAGCACGGCGGGAGTGGGCCCGAACACCGGGGAGCTGTTTTTT
- | TRBD1 | TRBJ1-2 | TRBV30 | CAWEGQYSYGYTF | TGTGCCTGGGAGGGACAGTACAGCTATGGCTACACCTTC
- | - | TRBJ2-3 | TRBV11-3 | CASSLGARSIDTQYF | TGTGCCAGCAGCTTGGGGGCCCGTAGTATAGATACGCAGTATTTT
- | TRBD1 | TRBJ1-1 | TRBV18 | CASSQTTGANTEAFF | TGTGCCAGCTCCCAAACGACAGGGGCGAACACTGAAGCTTTCTTT
- | - | TRBJ2-5 | TRBV9 | CANTGQGSETQYF | TGTGCCAACACCGGGCAGGGGTCGGAGACCCAGTACTTC
- | - | TRBJ1-6 | TRBV7-6 | CASSLSEADNSPLHF | TGTGCCAGCAGCTTAAGCGAGGCAGATAATTCACCCCTCCACTTT
many | TRBD1 | TRBJ1-6 | TRBV10-1 | CASSDGTGNSPLHF | TGCGCCAGCAGTGATGGGACAGGGAATTCACCCCTCCACTTT
few | - | TRBJ2-3 | TRBV21-1 | CASRKGMRDSTDTQYF | TGTGCCAGCCGGAAGGGGATGCGGGACTCCACAGATACGCAGTATTTT
- | - | TRBJ1-1 | TRBV21-1 | CASSSLAHYRGEAFF | TGTGCCAGCAGCTCATTGGCCCATTACAGGGGTGAAGCTTTCTTT
- | TRBD2 | TRBJ2-3 | TRBV7-2 | CASSPASGSHTDTQYF | TGTGCCAGCAGCCCAGCTAGCGGGAGTCACACAGATACGCAGTATTTT
- | TRBD2 | TRBJ2-1 | TRBV9 | CASSVLSGNYNEQFF | TGTGCCAGCAGCGTTTTAAGCGGGAACTACAATGAGCAGTTCTTC
- | - | TRBJ2-7 | TRBV5-6 | CASSFQNEQYF | TGTGCCAGCAGCTTTCAAAACGAGCAGTACTTC
- | - | TRBJ1-1 | TRBV19 | CASSIVGASDTEAFF | TGTGCCAGTAGTATAGTAGGGGCCAGCGACACTGAAGCTTTCTTT
- | TRBD1 | TRBJ1-1 | TRBV2 | CASSLDRGDTEAFF | TGTGCCAGCAGTTTGGACAGGGGGGATACTGAAGCTTTCTTT
few | TRBD1 | TRBJ2-2 | TRBV19 | CASRPGTANTGELFF | TGTGCCAGCAGACCCGGGACAGCAAACACCGGGGAGCTGTTTTTT
- | TRBD1 | TRBJ2-7 | TRBV7-8 | CASSLEGAHYEQYF | TGTGCCAGCAGCTTAGAGGGGGCTCACTACGAGCAGTACTTC
- | TRBD1 | TRBJ2-5 | TRBV9 | CASSTGTGGETQYF | TGTGCCAGCAGCACCGGGACAGGGGGAGAGACCCAGTACTTC